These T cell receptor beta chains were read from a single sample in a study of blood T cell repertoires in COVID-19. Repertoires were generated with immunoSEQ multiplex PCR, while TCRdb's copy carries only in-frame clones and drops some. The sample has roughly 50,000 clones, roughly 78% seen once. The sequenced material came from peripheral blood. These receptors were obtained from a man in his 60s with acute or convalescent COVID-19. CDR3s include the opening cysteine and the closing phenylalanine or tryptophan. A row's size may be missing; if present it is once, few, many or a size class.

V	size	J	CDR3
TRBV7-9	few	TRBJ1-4	CASSLGTTNEKLFF
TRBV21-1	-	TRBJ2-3	CASGASGRVTDTQYF
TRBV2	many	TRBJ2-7	CASSESTQVSYEQYF
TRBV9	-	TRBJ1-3	CASSVERGSTIYF
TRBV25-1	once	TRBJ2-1	CASKTSGSYNEQFF
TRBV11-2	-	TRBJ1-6	CASSSPLGQANRAPLHF
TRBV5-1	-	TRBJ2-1	CASSPRLAGLRPNEQFF
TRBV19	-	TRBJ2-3	CASSFRLAGARTDTQYF
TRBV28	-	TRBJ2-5	CASKGGGVRQETQYF
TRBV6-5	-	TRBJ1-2	CASSPTRANYGYTF
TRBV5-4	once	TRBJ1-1	CASSSSPTEAFF
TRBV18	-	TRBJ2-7	CASSPRQGTYEQYF
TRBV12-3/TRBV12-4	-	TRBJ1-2	CASSSRTGRTF
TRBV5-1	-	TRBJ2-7	CASTKLAGDPGEQYF
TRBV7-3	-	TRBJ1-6	CASSVRGGSPLHF
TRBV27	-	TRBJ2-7	CASSLYLQGYEQYF
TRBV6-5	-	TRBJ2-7	CASRKQGGYEQYF
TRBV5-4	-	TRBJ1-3	CASSFGISGNTIYF
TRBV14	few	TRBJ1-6	CASSQVTYNSPLHF
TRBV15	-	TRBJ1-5	CATSTRTSLQPQHF
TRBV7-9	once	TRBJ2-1	CASGWTGRVYEQFF
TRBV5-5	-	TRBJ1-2	CASSLEQLNYGYTF
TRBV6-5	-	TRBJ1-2	CASSYTTGGYGYTF
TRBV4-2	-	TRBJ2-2	CASSRELRTSGSTGELFF
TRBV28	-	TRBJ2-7	CASSLRTLYEQYF
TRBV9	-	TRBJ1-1	CASSVVGGNTEAFF
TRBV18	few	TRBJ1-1	CASSPNSRDTEAFF
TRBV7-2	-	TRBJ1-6	CASSPRGQYNSPLHF